This T cell receptor (beta chain) comes out of a study of blood T cell repertoires in COVID-19. J was trimmed by 0 bases and V by 4 bases; bases with no gene match: 8. Germline V gene lookup returns CDR1 SGDLS and CDR2 YYNGEE. The CDR3 has 16 amino acids. Ages ranged from about 18 to 100 years, with residence in fewer than 25 US areas. Clones were sequenced by immunoSEQ multiplex PCR, and TCRdb holds only the in-frame ones, with some missing. The table lists under 500,000 clones, 87% of them singletons. This sequence was found in a young woman with acute COVID-19. The V call is TRBV9, the J call TRBJ2-7, with 9 bases aligning to TRBD2. The sample was PBMCs or T cells enriched from blood (not recorded which). Written as DNA, the CDR3 is TGTGCCAGCAGCAAAGCGGGGGGCGAATTCTCCTACGAGCAGTACTTC. This gives the protein CASSKAGGEFSYEQYF.